The 21 T cell receptor beta chains below come from one sample, sequenced in a study of cytomegalovirus exposure and HLA in healthy donors. PCR primers comprised 60 Vbeta and 13 Jbeta primers. Measured with immunoSEQ multiplex PCR; TCRdb has only the in-frame clones, and not every one. The sample records 99,000 or so clones, about 83% being singletons. Sequencing was performed on PBMCs. The source is a female donor in good health and CMV-seropositive.

J is TRBJ1-3 and V is TRBV19, with TRBD1 identical over 7 bases. The CDR3 loop spans 15 amino acids. The V gene's germline CDR1 is LNHDA and CDR2 SQIVND (reference sequence). The junction had 4 bases not matched to a gene; V was cut back by 5 bases and J by 0 bases. For the CDR3, the DNA is TGTGCCAGTAGTTCGACAGGGTTCTCTGGAAACACCATATATTTT. It encodes CASSSTGFSGNTIYF.

V and J are TRBV7-3 and TRBJ2-3, with 8 bases matching TRBD2. V trimming: 1 base; J trimming: 2 bases; junction bases outside the gene matches: 5. CDR3 length: 16 amino acids. The germline CDR1 and CDR2 sequences are SGHTA and FQGTGA. CDR3 protein: CASSLIAGPNTDTQYF. The CDR3 coding sequence is TGTGCCAGCAGCTTAATAGCGGGACCTAACACAGATACGCAGTATTTT. The variable domain in full, completed from reference TRBV7-3 and TRBJ2-3, reads GAGVSQTPSNKVTEKGKYVELRCDPISGHTALYWYRQSLGQGPEFLIYFQGTGAADDSGLPNDRFFAVRPEGSVSTLKIQRTERGDSAVYLCASSLIAGPNTDTQYFGPGTRLTVL.

This clone was observed a handful of times. The V and J genes are TRBV6-5 and TRBJ1-1, with 9 bases that match TRBD1. The CDR3 runs 16 residues. The V gene end was trimmed by 2 bases and the J gene end by 5 bases; junction bases not matched to a gene: 9. The germline V gene encodes CDR1 MNHEY and CDR2 SVGAGI. CDR3 loop: CASSYAMGQGGTEAFF. The CDR3 DNA reads as TGTGCCAGCAGTTACGCGATGGGACAGGGAGGGACTGAAGCTTTCTTT.

The V call is TRBV5-1, the J call TRBJ2-1, with TRBD1 identical over 12 bases. V was pared by 4 bases and J by 6 bases, with 14 bases of the junction left unmatched. The germline V gene has CDR1 SGHRS and CDR2 YFSETQ. The CDR3 sequence is 18 residues long. The chain's CDR3 is CASSKYRDRGQVSNEQFF. The CDR3 nucleotides read TGCGCCAGCAGCAAATACCGGGACAGGGGGCAGGTCTCCAATGAGCAGTTCTTC.

This chain joins TRBV19 and TRBJ2-3, with TRBD1 identical over 10 bases. Germline lookup yields CDR1 LNHDA and CDR2 SQIVND (reference sequence). This CDR3 has 16 residues. V dropped 3 bases and J dropped 3; count of bases not matched to a gene: 6. CDR3 DNA sequence: TGTGCCAGTAGTATTAGGCGGGACAGGGGTACAGATACGCAGTATTTT. Translation: CASSIRRDRGTDTQYF.

V usage is TRBV7-6 and J usage is TRBJ1-1; D is ambiguous. The CDR3 spans 14 residues. Germline V gives CDR1 SGHVS, CDR2 FNYEAQ. Deletions cut 5 bases from V and 4 bases from J, with 14 bases between. The CDR3 DNA follows: TGTGCCAGCAGCCAAGGCTCAAGCGGCACTGAAGCTTTCTTT. It is translated as CASSQGSSGTEAFF.

CDR3 region: CASSLGTGGQSTDTQYF. DNA of the CDR3: TGTGCCAGCAGCTTAGGGACGGGGGGGCAAAGCACAGATACGCAGTATTTT. The V and J genes are TRBV7-2 and TRBJ2-3, with TRBD2 matching 8 bases. J was trimmed by 0 bases and V by 1 base; bases with no gene match: 6. Per germline, CDR1 SGHTA and CDR2 FQGNSA. This CDR3 comprises 17 residues.

To note about this clone: The identical CDR3 is also encoded by other nucleotide sequences in the sample. The V and J genes are TRBV7-2 and TRBJ2-3; D not resolved. The CDR3 covers 11 residues. Looked up from germline, CDR1 is SGHTA and CDR2 is FQGNSA. V dropped 3 bases and J dropped 5 bases, with 3 bases sitting between them. CDR3 in DNA: TGTGCCAGCAGCTTCTTAGATACGCAGTATTTT. This sequence encodes CASSFLDTQYF.

This clone was seen only once. This rearrangement joins TRBV27 to TRBJ2-1; 8 bases are a match to TRBD1. Germline V gives CDR1 MNHEY, CDR2 SMNVEV (reference sequence). Unmatched junction bases numbered 16, after V lost 6 bases and J lost 3 bases. This CDR3 comprises 18 residues. The CDR3 reads CASRADRVVAFDYNEQFF. For the CDR3, the DNA is TGTGCCAGCAGAGCGGACAGGGTTGTGGCTTTCGACTACAATGAGCAGTTCTTC.

The chain has TRBV4-1 and TRBJ1-3, with D hard to call. The CDR3 is 13 residues long. V lost 2 bases and J lost 1, with 3 bases in between. Germline loops: CDR1 MGHRA, CDR2 YSYEKL. The CDR3 DNA reads as TGCGCCAGCAGCCAACCGTCTGGAAACACCATATATTTT. Translation gives CASSQPSGNTIYF.

The rearrangement uses TRBV5-5 and TRBJ1-1; no reliable D call. CDR3 length equals 15 residues. V was shortened by 1 base and J by 1 base, with 11 bases between the two germline ends. Germline CDR1 and CDR2: SGHKS and YYEKEE (reference sequence). CDR3 coding DNA: TGTGCCAGCAGCTTGCGATGGCCCCCGAACACTGAAGCTTTCTTT. This translates into CASSLRWPPNTEAFF.

To note about this clone: Germline is not matched at one junction end, which may reflect a read error. The rearrangement joins TRBV7-9 to TRBJ2-7; TRBD1 aligns across 9 bases. The CDR3 spans 11 residues. Germline V gene data show CDR1 as SEHNR and CDR2 as FQNEAQ (reference sequence). The CDR3 DNA reads as TGTTCCAGCAGCCCCGGGACAGGGTTTTACTTC. It translates to CSSSPGTGFYF.

The chain recombines TRBV19 with TRBJ1-5; perhaps TRBD1 as D (5 bases). This CDR3 spans 15 amino acids. Trimming left V 6 bases short and J 0 bases short, with 12 bases between. Germline V gene lookup returns CDR1 LNHDA and CDR2 SQIVND (reference sequence). The CDR3 region is CASRTTVDSNQPQHF. CDR3 bases: TGTGCCAGTAGGACGACAGTTGATAGCAATCAGCCCCAGCATTTT.

This clone was recorded only once. The V and J genes are TRBV12-5 and TRBJ2-1, with 14 bases fitting TRBD2. CDR3 length: 17 residues. Per germline, CDR1 LGHNT and CDR2 FRNRAP. V shed 4 bases, J shed 2 bases, and the junction held 4 bases outside the gene matches. CDR3 sequence: CASGSTGLAGAYNEQFF. The CDR3 DNA reads as TGTGCTAGTGGTTCGACGGGACTAGCGGGGGCCTACAATGAGCAGTTCTTC.

The chain couples TRBV30 to TRBJ2-7; 7 nucleotides line up with TRBD1. The germline gives CDR1 GTSNPN, CDR2 SVGIG (reference sequence). The junction had 2 bases not matched to a gene; V was cut back by 3 bases and J by 0 bases. The CDR3 has 13 residues. The CDR3 protein is CAWRTGISYEQYF. CDR3 coding DNA: TGTGCCTGGAGGACAGGGATCTCCTACGAGCAGTACTTC.

V and J are TRBV19 and TRBJ2-7, with D perhaps TRBD2 (6 bases). Germline values: CDR1 LNHDA, CDR2 SQIVND (reference sequence). The CDR3 runs 14 residues. Trimming cost V 9 bases and J 6 bases, with 21 bases left between them. CDR3: CASGGRPYGSEQYF. The CDR3 nucleotides read TGTGCCAGCGGGGGACGTCCTTATGGCAGCGAGCAGTACTTC.

V and J are TRBV2 and TRBJ1-2; no clear D. Germline CDR1 and CDR2: SNHLY and FYNNEI. The CDR3 extends over 12 amino acids. Between the trimmed V and J ends, which lost 7 bases and 4 bases, there was a span of 10 bases. CDR3 in amino acids: CASNRASYGYTF. The DNA for the CDR3 is TGTGCCAGCAACAGAGCCAGCTATGGCTACACCTTC.

The chain links TRBV4-2 to TRBJ2-1, with 8 bases fitting TRBD2. The germline gives CDR1 LGHNA, CDR2 YNFKEQ. CDR3 size: 15 residues. The V segment lost 4 bases and the J segment 4 bases; nucleotides outside the gene matches: 6. CDR3 in amino acids: CASSPGTRPYNEQFF. As DNA, the CDR3 is TGTGCCAGCAGCCCTGGGACTAGACCATACAATGAGCAGTTCTTC.

The V call is TRBV7-7, the J call TRBJ2-2; D is undetermined. V lost 5 bases and J 4 bases, leaving 14 bases between the germline ends. CDR1 is SSHAT and CDR2 is FNYEAQ in the germline V gene (reference sequence). This CDR3 comprises 15 residues. The CDR3 reads CASSLTSTSTGELFF. CDR3 DNA: TGTGCCAGCAGCCTGACTTCAACCTCCACCGGGGAGCTGTTTTTT.

This chain connects TRBV6-1 to TRBJ1-1, with 7 nucleotides matching TRBD1. CDR1 and CDR2 from the germline V gene are MNHNS and SASEGT. This CDR3 comprises 13 residues. V was pared by 1 base and J by 5 bases, with 1 base of the junction left unmatched. The DNA for the CDR3 is TGTGCCAGCAGTGAAGTCAGGGGGACTGAAGCTTTCTTT. It translates to CASSEVRGTEAFF.

The gene calls are TRBV29-1 and TRBJ2-7; D might be TRBD2 (5 bases). The V gene lost 7 bases and the J gene lost 5 bases, with 12 bases spanning the gap. CDR3 length: 11 residues. Germline CDR1 and CDR2: SQVTM and ANQGSEA. The CDR3 DNA follows: TGCAGCGCGAGGGAAGGGCACGAGCAGTACTTC. This translates into CSAREGHEQYF.